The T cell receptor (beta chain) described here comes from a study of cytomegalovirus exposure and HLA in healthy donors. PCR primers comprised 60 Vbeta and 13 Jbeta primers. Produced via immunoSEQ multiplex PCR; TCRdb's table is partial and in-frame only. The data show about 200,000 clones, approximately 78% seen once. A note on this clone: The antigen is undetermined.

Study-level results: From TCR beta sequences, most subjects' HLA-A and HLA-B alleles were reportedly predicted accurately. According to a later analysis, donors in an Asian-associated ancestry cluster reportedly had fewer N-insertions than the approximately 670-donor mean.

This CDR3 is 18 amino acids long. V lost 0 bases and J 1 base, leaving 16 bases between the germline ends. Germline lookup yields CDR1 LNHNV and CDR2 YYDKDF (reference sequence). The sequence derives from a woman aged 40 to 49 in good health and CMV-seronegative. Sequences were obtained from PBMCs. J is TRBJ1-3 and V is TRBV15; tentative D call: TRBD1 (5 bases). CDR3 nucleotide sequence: TGTGCCACCAGCAGAGAAGCTGGCAGGGTCTGGTCTGGAAACACCATATATTTT. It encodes CATSREAGRVWSGNTIYF.